Below, 20 T cell receptor beta chains from the same sample are listed, as sequenced in a study of T-cell memory formation after mild COVID-19. TCRdb processed the 5' RACE reads anew with MiXCR; each CDR3 protein has one entry. The table includes around 530,000 distinct CDR3 sequences, roughly 20% detected once. The material sequenced was PBMCs or a T cell subset sorted from them (not recorded which). Receptors originate from an adult woman who had mild COVID-19 (a few samples of this study predate the infection). Cell type and time point are not known.

The chain uses TRBV10-3 and TRBJ2-1, with TRBD1 matching over 7 bases. V shed 6 bases and J 4 bases; nucleotides not matched to a gene: 6. From germline, CDR1 is ENHRY and CDR2 SYGVKD. The CDR3 length is 14 residues. CDR3 region: CAISPPGQYNEQFF. CDR3 sequence (DNA): TGTGCCATCAGCCCTCCGGGACAGTACAATGAGCAGTTCTTC.

The V gene is TRBV4-3, the J gene TRBJ1-2; D remains unclear. This CDR3 contains 14 residues. The germline V gene has CDR1 LGHNA and CDR2 YSLEER. V lost 0 bases to trimming and J lost 3 bases, with 8 bases between them. This CDR3 is CASSQESVDYGYTF. CDR3 nucleotide sequence: TGCGCCAGCAGCCAAGAGTCAGTGGACTATGGCTACACCTTC.

This chain uses TRBV24-1 with TRBJ1-5; 10 nucleotides agree with TRBD1. The germline V gene has CDR1 KGHDR and CDR2 SFDVKD. V gave up 9 bases and J gave up 8 bases; unmatched junction bases: 6. This CDR3 is built from 13 residues. The CDR3 here is CATGTGDREPQHF. CDR3 sequence (DNA): TGTGCCACCGGGACAGGGGATAGGGAGCCCCAGCATTTT.

The chain couples TRBV9 to TRBJ2-2; D is ambiguous. The CDR3 sequence is 12 residues long. Germline CDR1 reads SGDLS; CDR2 reads YYNGEE. Trimming removed 3 bases at V and 7 bases at J, with 7 bases between. The CDR3 is CASSEPGGELFF. DNA of the CDR3: TGTGCCAGCAGCGAGCCAGGCGGGGAGCTGTTTTTT.

This sequence joins TRBV6-2 or TRBV6-3 and TRBJ1-1, with unresolved D. CDR3 length equals 13 residues. Germline lookup yields CDR1 MNHEY and CDR2 SVGEGT. Trimming left V 4 bases short and J 1 base short, with 7 bases between. The DNA for the CDR3 is TGTGCCAGCAGTTGGGCAGAGAACACTGAAGCTTTCTTT. It encodes CASSWAENTEAFF.

J is TRBJ2-2 and V is TRBV20-1; 7 bases align to TRBD2. The germline gives CDR1 DFQATT, CDR2 SNEGSKA (reference sequence). V was clipped by 4 bases and J by 7 bases; unmatched bases: 6. The CDR3 extends over 13 amino acids. The CDR3 DNA follows: TGCAGTGCTATGGGGGGGGTACGCGGGGAGCTGTTTTTT. Protein product: CSAMGGVRGELFF.

The chain employs TRBV7-9 and TRBJ2-7; 7 bases align to TRBD1. Germline lookup yields CDR1 SEHNR and CDR2 FQNEAQ (reference sequence). This CDR3 comprises 13 residues. V gave up 1 base and J gave up 7 bases; unmatched junction bases: 4. The CDR3: CASSLEGATEQYF. The DNA for the CDR3 is TGTGCCAGCAGCTTAGAGGGGGCGACTGAGCAGTACTTC.

The V and J genes are TRBV7-9 and TRBJ1-1; the D gene is possibly TRBD1 (5 bases). The CDR3 is 14 residues long. Trimming pared 3 bases from V and 4 bases from J, leaving 12 bases between. The germline gives CDR1 SEHNR, CDR2 FQNEAQ (reference sequence). In DNA, the CDR3 is TGTGCCAGCAGCTTTCAAGGGGCGGGCACTGAAGCTTTCTTT. It yields the protein CASSFQGAGTEAFF.

This clonotype was recorded a few times. The J gene is TRBJ2-1, the V gene TRBV4-1; 9 nucleotides align to TRBD2. After removal of 5 bases from V and 0 bases from J, the junction contained 8 bases not matched to a gene. Per the germline V gene, CDR1 is MGHRA and CDR2 is YSYEKL. This CDR3 contains 17 residues. CDR3 sequence: CASSSGLARSSYNEQFF. The DNA of the CDR3 is TGCGCCAGCAGCTCAGGACTAGCGAGGAGCTCCTACAATGAGCAGTTCTTC.

This clonotype was detected only a few times. This chain connects TRBV20-1 to TRBJ2-3; 14 nucleotides align to TRBD2. Germline CDR1 is DFQATT and CDR2 is SNEGSKA (reference sequence). The CDR3 runs to 17 residues. V lost 5 bases, J lost 4 bases, and 11 bases stayed unmatched. CDR3 nucleotide sequence: TGCAGTGCTGATCTGGGACTAGCGGGAGCAACCCCAGATACGCAGTATTTT. Its protein is CSADLGLAGATPDTQYF.

This clonotype was seen a handful of times. This chain connects TRBV30 to TRBJ2-7; 13 nucleotides agree with TRBD2. With V trimmed by 4 bases and J by 8 bases, 8 bases remained unmatched. Looked up from germline, CDR1 is GTSNPN and CDR2 is SVGIG (reference sequence). The CDR3 is 14 residues long. The CDR3 DNA follows: TGTGCCTGGACCATAGCGGGACTAGCGGGACAGCAGTACTTC. Its protein product is CAWTIAGLAGQQYF.

CDR3 DNA: TGTGCCAGCAGTTTAGTCATCCGGGACAGTTGGAGCACAGATACGCAGTATTTT. It specifies CASSLVIRDSWSTDTQYF. V gene TRBV12-3 or TRBV12-4 combines with J gene TRBJ2-3, with 7 bases identical to TRBD1. With V trimmed by 1 base and J by 0 bases, 10 bases remained unmatched. CDR3 length: 18 residues.

This clonotype has only a few counts. This rearrangement joins TRBV13 to TRBJ2-1, with 14 nucleotides matching TRBD2. This CDR3 comprises 17 residues. Germline CDR1 PRHDT, CDR2 FYEKMQ (reference sequence). V lost 3 bases and J lost 7; bases outside the gene matches: 8. The CDR3 DNA is TGTGCCAGCAGCTTGACAGGACTAGCGGGAGGAAGGAATGAGCAGTTCTTC. Amino acid sequence: CASSLTGLAGGRNEQFF.

V usage is TRBV12-3 or TRBV12-4 and J usage is TRBJ2-5, with D perhaps TRBD1 (5 bases). CDR3 size: 15 residues. V lost 2 bases to trimming and J lost 5 bases, with 15 bases between them. The CDR3: CASSLLAQGPETQYF. The DNA for the CDR3 is TGTGCCAGCAGTTTATTGGCCCAGGGCCCCGAGACCCAGTACTTC.

This clonotype was picked up a small number of times. This chain joins TRBV16 and TRBJ2-4, with D perhaps matching TRBD2 (5 bases). This CDR3 contains 16 residues. CDR1 KGHSY and CDR2 FQNENV come from the germline V gene. V shed 3 bases and J shed 0 bases, with 12 bases lying between them. CDR3 DNA: TGTGCCAGCAGCCAGACCGGGAAACTAGCCAAAAACATTCAGTACTTC. Residues: CASSQTGKLAKNIQYF.

The genes are TRBV15 and TRBJ2-7; D not resolved. The germline V and J ends were trimmed by 0 bases and 6 bases, with 12 bases remaining between them. Germline V gene lookup returns CDR1 LNHNV and CDR2 YYDKDF (reference sequence). The CDR3 is made up of 14 amino acids. In nucleotides, the CDR3 is TGTGCCACCAGCAGAGAAAGGGCCTCCAGCGAGCAGTACTTC. It specifies CATSRERASSEQYF.

Only a few counts were recorded for this clonotype. This sequence joins TRBV19 and TRBJ2-1; D is uncertain. This CDR3 spans 11 amino acids. In germline, CDR1 is LNHDA, CDR2 SQIVND (reference sequence). The CDR3 DNA follows: TGTGCTGTGAGCTCCTACAATGAGCAGTTCTTC. Translating it yields CAVSSYNEQFF.

The chain links TRBV7-8 to TRBJ2-3; TRBD1 aligns across 9 bases. The CDR3 has 16 residues. Germline V gives CDR1 SGHVS, CDR2 FQNEAQ. V trimming: 8 bases; J trimming: 0 bases; junction bases outside the gene matches: 9. This CDR3 is CASLGQGASSTDTQYF. DNA for the CDR3: TGTGCCAGCTTGGGACAGGGCGCGAGTAGCACAGATACGCAGTATTTT. The full variable domain, its missing parts supplied by reference TRBV7-8 and TRBJ2-3, is GAGVSQSPRYKVAKRGQDVALRCDPISGHVSLFWYQQALGQGPEFLTYFQNEAQLDKSGLPSDRFFAERPEGSVSTLKIQRTQQEDSAVYLCASLGQGASSTDTQYFGPGTRLTVL.

This clonotype was seen only a few times. This chain joins TRBV6-5 and TRBJ2-1, with 8 bases lining up with TRBD2. The CDR3 has 13 residues. The germline V gene has CDR1 MNHEY and CDR2 SVGAGI. Trimming at V came to 3 bases and at J to 8 bases, leaving 3 bases not matched to a gene. In nucleotides, the CDR3 is TGTGCCAGCAGTTATATAGCGGGGCATGAGCAGTTCTTC. It encodes CASSYIAGHEQFF.

A few counts support this clonotype. The V call is TRBV20-1, the J call TRBJ2-7; a possible D gene is TRBD2 (6 bases). CDR3 length: 14 amino acids. Looked up from germline, CDR1 is DFQATT and CDR2 is SNEGSKA (reference sequence). The V gene lost 0 bases and the J gene lost 7 bases, with 16 bases spanning the gap. The CDR3 is CSAREASEIEEQYF. Here the CDR3 DNA reads TGCAGTGCTAGAGAGGCTAGCGAGATTGAAGAGCAGTACTTC.